This T cell receptor beta chain was identified in a study of T cell responses to AZD1222 COVID-19 vaccine (dated by TCRdb to the early 2020s). Turning to the overall study: A total of 230 to 250 trial participants underwent TCR sequencing, of whom more than 200 had received two doses of AZD1222 and approximately 25 had received two doses of the MenACWY control vaccine. Trial participants were enrolled by age into subgroups of 18-55, 56-69 and 70-plus years, and roughly 150, 30 and 60 TCR-sequenced participants, respectively, were included in these subgroups. What the work shows at the level of the full study, not this receptor alone: Only five or six AZD1222 recipients were SARS-CoV-2 seropositive at baseline, limiting conclusions about previously exposed vaccinees. Most participants were white British and females outnumbered males, and the authors suggested that clonal diversity may have been underestimated. Reportedly, close to half of the unique spike-specific TCRs recognized epitopes lying outside the regions that are mutated in the B.1.351 and B.1.1.7 variants. Spike-specific TCR breadth and depth rose significantly after two AZD1222 doses compared with day 0 and with MenACWY recipients. Because no day 14 peak-response samples were available, the repertoires could be characterized only after the peak T cell response. The 56-69-year group was small, and its depth increase did not reach significance, likely because of low power. CD4 TCRs associated with the vaccine covered the entire spike protein, and the dominant responses were in regions 160-218 and 743-854.

To note about this clone: Its antigen is not yet known. Nothing much larger sits one base from this clone, and base qualities are not available.

The CDR3 regions of human TCRbeta chains were analyzed by immunosequencing. As for how the authors treated the data: Repertoire TCRs were matched against a reference library of SARS-CoV-2-specific TCRs generated with the MIRA antigen-specificity platform. Breadth was defined as the fraction of unique TCRs that were SARS-CoV-2-associated, and depth was defined as the fraction of total T cells that were SARS-CoV-2-associated. Using the MIRA data, every spike-specific TCR was mapped to the spike region that the TCR reacted to and assigned to either a CD4 or a CD8 class. Log10-transformed breadth and depth values were compared by one-way ANOVA with Sidak's multiple comparisons tests. TCRdb holds this immuneACCESS table with in-frame rearrangements only. Some clones are missing; in checked studies, unresolved V genes explain under half, and the rest has no known cause. The V and J calls and clone size come from that table; D and trimming were worked out from the DNA. In all, the sample holds roughly 100,000 clones, and 86% of those were seen once. More than 2.5% of the sample comes from the top ten.

V loses 2 bases at its end and J loses 5 bases; junction bases beyond the gene matches: 9. Taken from the germline V gene, the CDR1 and CDR2 loops are SGHAT and FQNNGV. The CDR3 covers 16 residues, taking in both the cysteine and the phenylalanine. The entry retains the CDR3 DNA only, 48 bases that are in frame from base 1. Reading the label with the study, this specimen's time point is: about 28 days (+/-7) after the second vaccine dose. The sample's treatment or condition label, in plain terms: meningococcal conjugate vaccine given as trial control. Vaccinee samples were obtained from the UK trials COV001 and COV002, which included a single-blind randomized controlled phase 2/3 trial of AZD1222 (ChAdOx1 nCoV-19) in healthy adults. Trial participant PBMC samples were collected at day 0 and day 28 after the second dose for TCRbeta chain sequencing.

The chain couples TRBV11-2 to TRBJ2-7, and 10 bases in between align with TRBD2. This receptor was taken from an adult who received the MenACWY meningococcal vaccine as a control. The sample was peripheral blood, taken 28 days after the second dose of the MenACWY control vaccine. The CDR3 here reads CASSLRSASGGNEQYF. The nucleotide sequence is given as TGTGCCAGCAGCTTAAGGTCGGCTAGCGGGGGCAACGAGCAGTACTTC.